This T cell receptor (beta chain) is from a study of cytotoxic CD8 clonotypes in ibrutinib-treated CLL. This clone showed up just a few times. The table came from immunoSEQ multiplex PCR; TCRdb's copy has only in-frame clones and leaves some out. The table shows some 85,000 clones, with 70% to 80% occurring only once. Germline V gives CDR1 GTSNPN, CDR2 SVGIG (reference sequence). With 0 bases removed from V and 8 bases from J, the gap between germline ends came to 14 bases. This CDR3 comprises 14 residues. Here the sequenced sample was PBMCs, taken after 24 months of ibrutinib treatment. This TCR was sampled from a human donor with chronic lymphocytic leukemia. The J gene is TRBJ1-3, the V gene TRBV30; no reliable D call. The CDR3 reads CAWSVTSGGDTIYF. The DNA of the CDR3 is TGTGCCTGGAGTGTAACGTCCGGTGGGGACACCATATATTTT.